This T cell receptor beta chain was captured in a study of OX40 agonist ivuxolimab in advanced cancers. This CDR3 is 14 amino acids long. The germline V and J ends were trimmed by 0 bases and 4 bases, with 9 bases remaining between them. Looked up from germline, CDR1 is SNHLY and CDR2 is FYNNEI. Repertoires were generated with immunoSEQ multiplex PCR, while TCRdb's copy carries only in-frame clones and drops some. This table holds about 95,000 clones, roughly 91% found once. This clone appeared a single time. Sequenced here: CD4+ or CD8+ T cells sorted from blood, sampled in a trial of the OX40 agonist ivuxolimab. The receptor was isolated from an adult with an advanced solid tumor such as melanoma, head and neck, liver or kidney cancer. The chain is built from TRBV2 and TRBJ1-1; tentatively, D is TRBD1 (5 bases). The CDR3 sequence: CASSEAVGGTEAFF. CDR3 bases: TGTGCCAGCAGTGAAGCTGTGGGGGGCACTGAAGCTTTCTTT.